One and the same sample provided the 5 T cell receptor beta chains below, sequenced in a study of cytomegalovirus exposure and HLA in healthy donors. PCR primers comprised 60 Vbeta and 13 Jbeta primers. Method: immunoSEQ multiplex PCR; TCRdb's copy keeps in-frame clones and lacks some. The repertoire consists of around 200,000 clones, with approximately 70% occurring once and the leading ten covering about 2.8%. The sequenced sample was PBMCs. The receptors were sampled from a man between 35 and 55 years old in good health and CMV-seropositive.

V and J are TRBV15 and TRBJ2-1; no reliable D call. CDR1 and CDR2 (germline): LNHNV, YYDKDF (reference sequence). V was pared by 0 bases and J by 5 bases, with 8 bases between. The CDR3 runs 14 residues. DNA for the CDR3: TGTGCCACCAGCAGAGAGGCAGGAAACAATGAGCAGTTCTTC. It specifies CATSREAGNNEQFF.

The J gene is TRBJ1-2, the V gene TRBV7-9; a possible D gene is TRBD1 (6 bases). The V and J ends lost 7 bases and 2 bases respectively, with 17 bases between them. CDR3 size: 15 residues. The germline V gene encodes CDR1 SEHNR and CDR2 FQNEAQ (reference sequence). CDR3 in amino acids: CASTFTSGGNYGYTF. For the CDR3, the DNA is TGTGCCAGCACCTTTACAAGTGGGGGCAACTATGGCTACACCTTC.

The rearrangement links TRBV10-3 to TRBJ2-1, with D possibly TRBD2 on 5 matching bases. The V gene's germline CDR1 is ENHRY and CDR2 SYGVKD. The CDR3 spans 14 residues. The V gene lost 2 bases and the J gene lost 5 bases, with 10 bases spanning the gap. The CDR3 loop is CAISEGPRDNEQFF. The CDR3 coding sequence is TGTGCCATCAGTGAGGGCCCGCGGGACAATGAGCAGTTCTTC.

The gene calls are TRBV28 and TRBJ1-2, with D hard to call. The CDR3 loop spans 9 amino acids. Germline CDR1 is MDHEN and CDR2 is SYDVKM. The V gene lost 10 bases and the J gene lost 5 bases, with 5 bases spanning the gap. CDR3 sequence reads: CATGYGYTF. CDR3 nucleotides: TGTGCCACCGGGTATGGCTACACCTTC.

The chain employs TRBV5-1 and TRBJ2-1; 10 positions match TRBD2. Trimming took 2 bases from V and 2 from J; bases not matched to a gene: 1. The CDR3 has 15 residues. Looked up from germline, CDR1 is SGHRS and CDR2 is YFSETQ. The CDR3 sequence: CASSLAGGTYNEQFF. CDR3 bases: TGCGCCAGCAGCTTAGCGGGGGGGACCTACAATGAGCAGTTCTTC.